The 5 T cell receptor beta chains presented below share a single source sample, sequenced in a study of OX40 agonist ivuxolimab in advanced cancers. Sequenced by immunoSEQ multiplex PCR; TCRdb stores in-frame clones only, minus some. The sample holds approximately 58,000 clones, about nine tenths seen once. The sequences come from CD4+ or CD8+ T cells sorted from blood, collected in a trial of the OX40 agonist ivuxolimab. Source of these receptors: an adult with an advanced solid tumor such as melanoma, head and neck, liver or kidney cancer.

The sample holds one count of this clone. This chain joins TRBV6-1 and TRBJ1-3, with D possibly being TRBD1 (5 bases). This CDR3 region has 16 residues. The V end lost 2 bases, the J end lost 4 bases, and 15 bases lay between the germline ends. Looked up from germline, CDR1 is MNHNS and CDR2 is SASEGT. The CDR3 sequence: CASSELSGPNGNTIYF. For the CDR3, the DNA is TGTGCCAGCAGTGAACTTTCGGGACCAAACGGAAACACCATATATTTT.

This clone has a handful of counts. The chain uses TRBV6-5 and TRBJ2-2; D gene uncertain. CDR3 size: 11 residues. Between the trimmed V and J ends, which lost 5 bases and 5 bases, there was a span of 3 bases. Germline CDR1 MNHEY, CDR2 SVGAGI. CDR3 coding DNA: TGTGCCAGCAGTACTACCGGGGAGCTGTTTTTT. Protein: CASSTTGELFF.

The V gene is TRBV19, the J gene TRBJ2-2; perhaps TRBD2 as D (5 bases). This CDR3 region has 13 residues. The germline V gene encodes CDR1 LNHDA and CDR2 SQIVND (reference sequence). V lost 3 bases and J lost 6, with 8 bases in between. The CDR3 region is CASSIRAAGELFF. The CDR3, as DNA: TGTGCCAGTAGTATCAGAGCGGCCGGGGAGCTGTTTTTT.

The rearrangement joins TRBV13 to TRBJ2-5, with TRBD1 as a possible D gene (6 bases). CDR1 and CDR2 (germline): PRHDT, FYEKMQ (reference sequence). Deletions cut 5 bases from V and 5 bases from J, with 18 bases between. The length of the CDR3 is 15 residues. The CDR3 sequence is CASSRDTDQSETQYF. CDR3 coding DNA: TGTGCCAGCAGCCGGGACACCGACCAATCGGAGACCCAGTACTTC.

The chain employs TRBV5-4 and TRBJ2-2, with 7 bases aligning to TRBD2. The J segment lost 9 bases and the V segment lost 5 bases, leaving 10 bases of the junction unmatched. The CDR3 length is 14 residues. Germline V gives CDR1 SGHNT, CDR2 YYREEE (reference sequence). CDR3 protein: CASRGGGGPRELFF. CDR3 nucleotide sequence: TGTGCCAGCAGGGGCGGCGGGGGTCCACGGGAGCTGTTTTTT.